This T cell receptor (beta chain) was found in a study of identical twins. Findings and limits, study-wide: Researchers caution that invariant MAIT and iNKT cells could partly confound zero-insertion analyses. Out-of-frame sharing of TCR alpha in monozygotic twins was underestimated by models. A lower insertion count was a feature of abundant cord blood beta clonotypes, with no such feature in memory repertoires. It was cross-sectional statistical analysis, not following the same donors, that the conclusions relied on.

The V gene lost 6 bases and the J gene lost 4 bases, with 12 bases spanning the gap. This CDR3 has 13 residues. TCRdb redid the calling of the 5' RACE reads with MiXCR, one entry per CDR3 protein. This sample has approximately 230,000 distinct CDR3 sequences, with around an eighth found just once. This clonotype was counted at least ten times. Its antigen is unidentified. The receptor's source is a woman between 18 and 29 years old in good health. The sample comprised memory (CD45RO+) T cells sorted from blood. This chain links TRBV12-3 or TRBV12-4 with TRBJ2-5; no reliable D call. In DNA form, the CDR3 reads TGTGCCAGCAGCCCCGGTGATTTAGAGACCCAGTACTTC. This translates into CASSPGDLETQYF.